This entry is about one T cell receptor beta chain. This clonotype was seen more than once but under ten times. This receptor's antigen is unknown. No clone much larger than this one lies a single base away; base qualities are absent. These reads were obtained on an Illumina HiSeq 2000. TCR beta chain libraries were generated by multiplex PCR amplification. High-throughput sequencing was used to analyze the amplified TCR beta chain products. The public sequencing data were trimmed at Q25 with fastp and processed into clonotypes with MiXCR by TCRdb, which kept only in-frame beta chains. Rows with a matching CDR3 protein are joined into one entry that keeps the most common DNA and genes. Here the sample has under 150,000 distinct CDR3 sequences; around 20% occur a single time. The ten largest clones add up to roughly 2.4% of the sample. Lymph node samples came from the axillary draining lymph nodes of breast cancer patients.

This record belongs to a study of breast tumors, draining lymph nodes, adjacent tissues (dated by TCRdb to about 2016). For the study in its entirety: The study compared TCR beta repertoires across tumor, adjacent nontumor tissue and axillary lymph nodes from breast cancer patients. The study was designed to assess the relationships and possible T-cell exchange between tumor, surrounding tissue and draining lymph node repertoires in human breast cancer. Results and caveats for the whole study, not just this receptor: The similarity between tumor and nontumor tissue repertoires was significantly greater in luminal-like breast cancer than in basal-like breast cancer. The data were considered consistent with most tumor T cells being derived from the lymph node and subsequently expanding within tumor tissue. Tumors showed preferential V and J gene usage, and their T-cell repertoire diversity fell below that of lymph nodes yet above that of nontumor tissue. Rather than being directly demonstrated, the conclusion that tumor T cells originate in lymph nodes was presented as consistent with a hypothesis.

Including cysteine and phenylalanine, the CDR3 has 18 amino acids. Here the CDR3 DNA is all that survives: 54 bases in frame from base 1. Trimming costs V 2 bases and J 0 bases, and their ends lie 17 bases apart. CDR1 is given as MDHEN and CDR2 as SYDVKM, both from the germline V gene. This sequence originates from a female donor with breast cancer. Some clones in this sample may be carry-over from other donors' samples. The chain is encoded by TRBV28 joined to TRBJ1-3; TRBD1 is perhaps the D gene, given 5 matching bases. Sequencing used axillary lymph node tissue. In nucleotides, the sequence is TGTGCCAGCAGTTTAGAGGGACTCGAACGACCCTCTGGAAACACCATATATTTT. Translated, this gives CASSLEGLERPSGNTIYF.